The entry below describes one T cell receptor beta chain. Its antigen is as yet unknown. This entry belongs to a study of beta chain features in type 1 diabetes. General study findings and limits: Across all four CD4+ subsets, people with type 1 diabetes showed modestly shorter TCRB CDR3s. Fewer insertions but more deletions were seen at VDJ junctions in type 1 diabetes patients.

Purity (above 95%) was reached by all sorted populations. Germline V gene sequence: CDR1 MNHNS, CDR2 SASEGT. There are 15 residues in the CDR3. V was clipped by 8 bases and J by 4 bases; unmatched bases: 10. Reverse transcription of all isolated RNA meant that expressed TCRB transcripts were sequenced. On average, stem cell-like memory T cell samples had approximately 910,000 reads. TCRdb's table, derived via immunoSEQ multiplex PCR, lists solely in-frame clones and lacks some. The top ten hold 0.25% to 0.35% of the sample, which has 50,000 to 55,000 clones, approximately 60% seen once. The material sequenced was stem cell memory CD4+ T cells from blood. This clonotype originated in a woman in her 30s with type 1 diabetes. This chain links TRBV6-1 with TRBJ2-7; 11 bases map to TRBD1. The CDR3 spells CASLSGQGARYEQYF. The CDR3 coding sequence is TGTGCCAGCCTAAGCGGACAGGGGGCTCGGTACGAGCAGTACTTC.